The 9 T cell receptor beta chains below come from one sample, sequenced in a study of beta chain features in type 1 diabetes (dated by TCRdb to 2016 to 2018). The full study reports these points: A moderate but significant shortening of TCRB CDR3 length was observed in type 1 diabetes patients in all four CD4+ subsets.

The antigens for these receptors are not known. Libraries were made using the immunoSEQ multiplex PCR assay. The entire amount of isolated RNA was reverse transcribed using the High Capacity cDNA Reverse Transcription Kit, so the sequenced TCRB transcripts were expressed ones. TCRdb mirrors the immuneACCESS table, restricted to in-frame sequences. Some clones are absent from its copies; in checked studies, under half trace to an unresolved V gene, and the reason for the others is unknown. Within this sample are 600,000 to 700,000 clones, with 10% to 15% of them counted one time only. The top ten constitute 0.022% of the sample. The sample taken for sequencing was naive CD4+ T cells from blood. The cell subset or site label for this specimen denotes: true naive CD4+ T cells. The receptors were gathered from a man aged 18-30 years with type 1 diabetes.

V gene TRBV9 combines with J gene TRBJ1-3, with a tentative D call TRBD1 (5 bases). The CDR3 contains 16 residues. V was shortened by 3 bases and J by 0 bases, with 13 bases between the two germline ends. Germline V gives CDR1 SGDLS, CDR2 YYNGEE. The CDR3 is CASSALQASSGNTIYF. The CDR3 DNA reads TGTGCCAGCAGCGCCCTACAGGCCTCCTCTGGAAACACCATATATTTT.

CDR3 nucleotide sequence: TGTGCCAGCAGCTTAGACCCCCGGTATCGAAGAGACGAGCAGTACTTC. It translates to CASSLDPRYRRDEQYF. The J gene is TRBJ2-7, the V gene TRBV11-2, with D hard to call. CDR3 length equals 16 residues. V lost 0 bases and J lost 5, with 17 bases in between. Germline V CDR1 and CDR2: SGHAT, FQNNGV.

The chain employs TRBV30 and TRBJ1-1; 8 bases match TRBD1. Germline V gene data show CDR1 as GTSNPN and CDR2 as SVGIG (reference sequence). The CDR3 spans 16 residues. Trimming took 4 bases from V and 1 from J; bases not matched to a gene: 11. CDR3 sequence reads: CAWKVGDRSSNTEAFF. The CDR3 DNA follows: TGTGCCTGGAAGGTAGGGGACAGGTCCTCGAACACTGAAGCTTTCTTT.

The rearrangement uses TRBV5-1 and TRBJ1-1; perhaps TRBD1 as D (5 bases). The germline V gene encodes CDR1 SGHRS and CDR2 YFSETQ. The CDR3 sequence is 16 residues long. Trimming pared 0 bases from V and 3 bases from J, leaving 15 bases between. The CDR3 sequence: CASSLGRAPVDTEAFF. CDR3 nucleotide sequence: TGCGCCAGCAGCTTGGGCAGGGCCCCAGTGGACACTGAAGCTTTCTTT.

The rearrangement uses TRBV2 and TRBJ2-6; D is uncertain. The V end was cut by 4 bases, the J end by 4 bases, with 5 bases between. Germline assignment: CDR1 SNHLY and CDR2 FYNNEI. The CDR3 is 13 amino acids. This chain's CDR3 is CASSAAGANVLTF. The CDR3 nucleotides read TGTGCCAGCAGTGCGGCGGGGGCCAACGTCCTGACTTTC. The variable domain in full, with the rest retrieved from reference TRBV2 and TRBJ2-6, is EPEVTQTPSHQVTQMGQEVILRCVPISNHLYFYWYRQILGQKVEFLVSFYNNEISEKSEIFDDQFSVERPDGSNFTLKIRSTKLEDSAMYFCASSAAGANVLTFGAGSRLTVL.

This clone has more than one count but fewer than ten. The CDR3 sequence: CASSFRTGYYEQYF. The CDR3 DNA is TGTGCCAGCAGCTTTAGGACAGGGTACTACGAGCAGTACTTC. The rearrangement uses TRBV7-4 and TRBJ2-7, with 8 bases fitting TRBD1. After removal of 3 bases from V and 3 bases from J, the junction contained 4 bases not matched to a gene. The germline gives CDR1 SGHVT, CDR2 SQSDAQ. The CDR3 contains 14 residues.

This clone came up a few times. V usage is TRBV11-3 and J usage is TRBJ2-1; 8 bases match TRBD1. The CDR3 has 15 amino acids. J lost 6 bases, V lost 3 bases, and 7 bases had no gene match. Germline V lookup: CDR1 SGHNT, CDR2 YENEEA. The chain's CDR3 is CASSFDRGSTNEQFF. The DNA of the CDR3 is TGTGCCAGCAGCTTTGACAGGGGCAGTACCAATGAGCAGTTCTTC.

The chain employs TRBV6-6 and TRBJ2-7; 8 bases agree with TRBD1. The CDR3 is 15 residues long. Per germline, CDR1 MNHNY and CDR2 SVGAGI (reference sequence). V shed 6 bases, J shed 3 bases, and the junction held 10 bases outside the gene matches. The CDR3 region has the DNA TGTGCCAGCAGGGACGGGACAGGACCCCTCTACGAGCAGTACTTC. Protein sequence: CASRDGTGPLYEQYF.

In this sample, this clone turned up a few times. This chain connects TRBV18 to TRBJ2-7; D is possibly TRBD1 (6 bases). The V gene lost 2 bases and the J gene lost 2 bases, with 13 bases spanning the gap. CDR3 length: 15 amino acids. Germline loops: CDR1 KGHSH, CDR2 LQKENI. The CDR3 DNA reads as TGTGCCAGCTCACCAGCGACAGGAGATCCCTACGAGCAGTACTTC. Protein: CASSPATGDPYEQYF. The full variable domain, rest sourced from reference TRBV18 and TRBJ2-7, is NAGVMQNPRHLVRRRGQEARLRCSPMKGHSHVYWYRQLPEEGLKFMVYLQKENIIDESGMPKERFSAEFPKEGPSILRIQQVVRGDSAAYFCASSPATGDPYEQYFGPGTRLTVT.